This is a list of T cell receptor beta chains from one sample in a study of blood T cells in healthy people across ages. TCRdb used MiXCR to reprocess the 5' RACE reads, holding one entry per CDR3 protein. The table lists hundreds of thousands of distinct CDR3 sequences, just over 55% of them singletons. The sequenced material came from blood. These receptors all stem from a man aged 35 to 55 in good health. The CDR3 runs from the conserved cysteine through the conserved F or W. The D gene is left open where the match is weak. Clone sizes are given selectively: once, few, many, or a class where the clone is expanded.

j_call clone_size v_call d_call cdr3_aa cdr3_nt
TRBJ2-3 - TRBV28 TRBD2 CASESSGVVDTQYF TGTGCCAGTGAATCTAGCGGGGTAGTCGATACGCAGTATTTT
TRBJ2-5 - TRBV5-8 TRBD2 CASSSKLAGFKETQYF TGTGCCAGCAGCTCGAAACTAGCGGGGTTTAAAGAGACCCAGTACTTC
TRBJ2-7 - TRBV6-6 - CASTRTGLTTHEQYF TGTGCCAGCACCAGGACCGGACTAACCACCCACGAGCAGTACTTC
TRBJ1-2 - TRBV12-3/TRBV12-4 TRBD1 CASSKKISGTVNYGYTF TGTGCCAGCAGCAAAAAAATTTCCGGGACAGTTAACTATGGCTACACCTTC
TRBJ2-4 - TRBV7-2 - CASSLEGGAQYF TGTGCCAGCAGCTTAGAGGGCGGGGCTCAGTACTTC
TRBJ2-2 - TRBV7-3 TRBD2 CASSWTSGGRATGELFF TGTGCCAGCAGCTGGACTAGCGGGGGCCGTGCTACCGGGGAGCTGTTTTTT
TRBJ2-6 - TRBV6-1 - CASRGWEIGLSGANVLTF TGTGCCAGCAGGGGGTGGGAGATAGGTCTTTCTGGGGCCAACGTCCTGACTTTC
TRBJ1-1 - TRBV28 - CASRNTGGNTEAFF TGTGCCAGCCGAAACACCGGCGGGAACACTGAAGCTTTCTTT
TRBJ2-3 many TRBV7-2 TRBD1 CASSFSGTGLTDTQYF TGTGCCAGCAGCTTTTCCGGGACAGGCCTCACAGATACGCAGTATTTT
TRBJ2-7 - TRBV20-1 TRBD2 CSARDWLAGAYEQYF TGCAGTGCTAGAGATTGGCTAGCGGGGGCCTACGAGCAGTACTTC
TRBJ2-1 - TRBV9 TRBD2 CASSVRTSGSSYNEQFF TGTGCCAGCAGCGTAAGGACTAGCGGGAGCTCCTACAATGAGCAGTTCTTC
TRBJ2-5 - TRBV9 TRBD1 CASSDTGGWETQYF TGTGCCAGCAGCGACACAGGGGGCTGGGAGACCCAGTACTTC
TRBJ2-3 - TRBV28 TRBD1 CASSLTGGPMDTQYF TGTGCCAGCAGTTTGACAGGGGGCCCGATGGATACGCAGTATTTT
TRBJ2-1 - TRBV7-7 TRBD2 CASSDPGGEYNEQFF TGTGCCAGCAGCGATCCTGGGGGGGAGTACAATGAGCAGTTCTTC
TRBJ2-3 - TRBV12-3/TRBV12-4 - CASTTTVSTDTQYF TGTGCCAGCACCACGACAGTTAGCACAGATACGCAGTATTTT
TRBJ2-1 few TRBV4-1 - CASSQGGFEGGEQFF TGCGCCAGCAGCCAAGGCGGGTTTGAGGGCGGAGAGCAGTTCTTC
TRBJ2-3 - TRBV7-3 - CASSSSSRKDTQYF TGTGCCAGCAGTTCTAGCTCAAGAAAGGATACGCAGTATTTT
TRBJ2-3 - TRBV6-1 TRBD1 CASRDRGIGTDTQYF TGTGCGAGTAGAGACAGGGGGATTGGTACAGATACGCAGTATTTT
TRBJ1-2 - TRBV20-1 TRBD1 CSARSARTSDRENYGYTF TGCAGTGCTAGATCGGCTCGGACCTCGGACAGGGAGAACTATGGCTACACCTTC
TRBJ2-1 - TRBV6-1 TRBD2 CASSPRKWRENEQFF TGTGCCAGCAGTCCACGAAAGTGGCGGGAGAATGAGCAGTTCTTC
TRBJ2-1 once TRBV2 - CASSGGDGKEQFF TGTGCCAGCAGCGGGGGTGATGGCAAGGAGCAGTTCTTC
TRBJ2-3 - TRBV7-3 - CASSSWGRDASTDTQYF TGTGCCAGCAGCTCCTGGGGGCGGGACGCTAGCACAGATACGCAGTATTTT
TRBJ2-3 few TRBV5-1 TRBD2 CASSASGDQVADTQYF TGCGCCAGCAGCGCTAGCGGGGACCAAGTGGCAGATACGCAGTATTTT
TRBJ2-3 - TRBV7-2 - CASSRNSGIRVTDTQYF TGTGCCAGCAGCAGGAATTCAGGGATTAGAGTCACAGATACGCAGTATTTT
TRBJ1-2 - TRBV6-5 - CASSYSSDTNYGYTF TGTGCCAGCAGTTACTCCTCAGATACTAACTATGGCTACACCTTC
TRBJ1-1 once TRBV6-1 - CASSDRGTRTEAFF TGTGCCAGCAGTGATAGGGGAACTCGCACTGAAGCTTTCTTT
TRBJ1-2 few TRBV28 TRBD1 CASRPTGGDYGYTF TGTGCCAGCAGACCGACAGGGGGGGATTATGGCTACACCTTC
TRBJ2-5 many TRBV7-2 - CASSLGMVAGTQYF TGTGCCAGCAGCTTAGGGATGGTAGCCGGGACCCAGTACTTC
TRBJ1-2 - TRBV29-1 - CSVFPEGIYGYTF TGCAGCGTGTTCCCTGAGGGAATCTATGGCTACACCTTC
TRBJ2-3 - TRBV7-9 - CASSRSTPPSTQYF TGTGCCAGCAGCCGTAGCACACCGCCCAGTACGCAGTATTTT
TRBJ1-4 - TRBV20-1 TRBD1 CSATPGGTDEKLFF TGCAGTGCTACCCCAGGGGGAACGGATGAAAAACTGTTTTTT
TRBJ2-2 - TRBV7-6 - CASAFGEFGELFF TGTGCCAGCGCTTTTGGGGAGTTCGGGGAGCTGTTTTTT
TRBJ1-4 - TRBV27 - CASSLSVRGWGEKLFF TGTGCCAGCAGTTTATCTGTCAGGGGATGGGGCGAAAAACTGTTTTTT
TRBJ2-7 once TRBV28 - CASSLHTVRTPRDYEQYF TGTGCCAGCAGTCTTCATACCGTGAGGACCCCGAGGGACTACGAGCAGTACTTC
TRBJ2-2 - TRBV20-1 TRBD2 CSARDFGGSSGELFF TGCAGTGCTAGAGATTTCGGCGGGAGCTCCGGGGAGCTGTTTTTT
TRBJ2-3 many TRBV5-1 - CASSPSGVDTDTQYF TGCGCCAGCAGCCCCTCGGGAGTTGACACAGATACGCAGTATTTT
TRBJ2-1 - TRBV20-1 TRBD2 CSARDETSGRLFGNEQFF TGCAGTGCTAGAGATGAGACTAGCGGGAGACTCTTTGGGAATGAGCAGTTCTTC
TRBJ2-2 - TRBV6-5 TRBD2 CASSYLGSGSITGELFF TGTGCCAGCAGTTACCTGGGTAGCGGGAGTATCACCGGGGAGCTGTTTTTT
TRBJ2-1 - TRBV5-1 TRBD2 CASSGLQRGSSYNEQFF TGCGCCAGCAGCGGATTACAGCGGGGGAGCTCCTACAATGAGCAGTTCTTC
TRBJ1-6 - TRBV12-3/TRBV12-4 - CASSLTPYNSPLHF TGTGCCAGCAGCTTGACTCCCTATAATTCACCCCTCCACTTT
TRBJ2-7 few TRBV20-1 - CSARGENSYEQYF TGCAGTGCTAGAGGTGAGAACTCCTACGAGCAGTACTTC
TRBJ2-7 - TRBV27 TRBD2 CASSSGTSGLSYEQYF TGTGCCAGCAGTTCCGGGACTAGCGGGCTCTCCTACGAGCAGTACTTC
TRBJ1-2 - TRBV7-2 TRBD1 CASSFRQGWDEGYTF TGTGCCAGCAGTTTTCGACAGGGGTGGGATGAGGGCTACACCTTC
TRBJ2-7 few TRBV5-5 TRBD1 CASSSAGQGSYEQYF TGTGCCAGCAGCTCCGCCGGACAGGGGTCCTACGAGCAGTACTTC
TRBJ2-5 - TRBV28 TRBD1 CASTSFPGQGYQETQYF TGTGCCAGCACCTCATTTCCGGGACAGGGGTACCAAGAGACCCAGTACTTC
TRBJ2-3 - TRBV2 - CAVQPPSADTQYF TGTGCCGTCCAGCCCCCCTCCGCAGATACGCAGTATTTT
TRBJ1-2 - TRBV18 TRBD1 CASSPDRPGGYTF TGTGCCAGCTCACCGGACAGGCCCGGGGGCTACACCTTC
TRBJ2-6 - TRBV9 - CASSVSSVASTGANVLTF TGTGCCAGCAGCGTATCCTCGGTCGCGTCGACTGGGGCCAACGTCCTGACTTTC
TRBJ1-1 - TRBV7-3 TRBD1 CASSSQGAGGMAFF TGTGCCAGCAGCTCCCAGGGGGCAGGGGGCATGGCTTTCTTT
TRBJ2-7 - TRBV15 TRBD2 CATSAGTSGYYEQYF TGTGCCACCAGCGCCGGGACTAGCGGATACTACGAGCAGTACTTC
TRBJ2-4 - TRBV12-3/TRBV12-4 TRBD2 CASSWTSGPGVGQYF TGTGCCAGCAGTTGGACTAGCGGGCCCGGGGTGGGGCAGTACTTC